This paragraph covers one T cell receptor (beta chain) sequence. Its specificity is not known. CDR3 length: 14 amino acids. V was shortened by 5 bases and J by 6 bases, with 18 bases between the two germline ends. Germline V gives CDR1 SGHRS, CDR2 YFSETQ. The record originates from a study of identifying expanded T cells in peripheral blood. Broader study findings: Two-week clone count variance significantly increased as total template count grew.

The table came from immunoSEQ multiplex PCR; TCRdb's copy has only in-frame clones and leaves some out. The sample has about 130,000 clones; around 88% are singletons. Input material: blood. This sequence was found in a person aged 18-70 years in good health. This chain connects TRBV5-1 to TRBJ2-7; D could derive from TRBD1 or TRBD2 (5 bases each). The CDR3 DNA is TGCGCCAGCAGTCCCCTAGCAACTCAGGGCGAGCAGTACTTC. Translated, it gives CASSPLATQGEQYF.